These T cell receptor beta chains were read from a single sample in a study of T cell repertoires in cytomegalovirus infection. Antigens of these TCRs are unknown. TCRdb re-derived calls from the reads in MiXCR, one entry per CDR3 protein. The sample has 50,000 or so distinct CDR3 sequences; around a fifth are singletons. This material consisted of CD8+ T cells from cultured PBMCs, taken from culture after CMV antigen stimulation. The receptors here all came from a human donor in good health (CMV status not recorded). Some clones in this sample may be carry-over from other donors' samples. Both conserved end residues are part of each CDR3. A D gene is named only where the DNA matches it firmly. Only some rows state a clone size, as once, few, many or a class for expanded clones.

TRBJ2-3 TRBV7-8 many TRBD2 TGTGCCAGCAGCTTACGGGGGGGATGGAGCACAGATACGCAGTATTTT CASSLRGGWSTDTQYF
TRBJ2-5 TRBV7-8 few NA TGTGCCAGCAGCTTACGCGGCCAAGAGACCCAGTACTTC CASSLRGQETQYF
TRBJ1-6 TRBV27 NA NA TGTGCCAGCAATAAGGGATCCTATAATTCACCCCTCCACTTT CASNKGSYNSPLHF
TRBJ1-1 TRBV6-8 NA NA TGTGCCAGCAGGCCTTTGGGTATGGGAACTGAAGCTTTCTTT CASRPLGMGTEAFF
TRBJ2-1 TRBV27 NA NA TGTGCCAGCAATGGGGGCAATGAGCAGTTCTTC CASNGGNEQFF
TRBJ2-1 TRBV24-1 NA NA TGTGCCACCCGTGAGTTAAGCTGGGGTGAGCAGTTCTTC CATRELSWGEQFF
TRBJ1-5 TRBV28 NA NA TGTGCCAGCAGTTATCGGAGCAATCAGCCCCAGCATTTT CASSYRSNQPQHF
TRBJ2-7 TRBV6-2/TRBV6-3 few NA TGTGCCAGCAGTCGGGAACAGGTCTCCTCCGAGCAGTACTTC CASSREQVSSEQYF
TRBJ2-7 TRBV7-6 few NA TGTGCCAGCGGGGGAGAGAACAGGGAGCAGTACTTC CASGGENREQYF
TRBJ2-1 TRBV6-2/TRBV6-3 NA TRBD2 TGTGCCAGCAGTTACTCTCGGCGGGAGGGAAACAATGAGCAGTTCTTC CASSYSRREGNNEQFF
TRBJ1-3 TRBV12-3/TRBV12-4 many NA TGTGCCAGCAGTTTACGACAGAGCTCTGGAAACACCATATATTTT CASSLRQSSGNTIYF
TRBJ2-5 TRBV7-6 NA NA TGTGCCAGCAGCCCGCGACCGGGGGCGGGGGAGACCCAGTACTTC CASSPRPGAGETQYF
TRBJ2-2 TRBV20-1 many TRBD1 TGCAGTGCTAGAGATCAAGGGGGCCGTAGCACCGGGGAGCTGTTTTTT CSARDQGGRSTGELFF
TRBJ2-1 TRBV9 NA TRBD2 TGTGCCAGCAGCGTAGGTGGACTAGCTTATCTCGATGAGCAGTTCTTC CASSVGGLAYLDEQFF
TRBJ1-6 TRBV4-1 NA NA TGCGCCAGCAGCCAAGATCGAAAATCACCCCTCCACTTT CASSQDRKSPLHF
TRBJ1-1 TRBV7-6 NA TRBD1 TGTGCCAGCAGCGCGGGACAGGGCACTGAAGCTTTCTTT CASSAGQGTEAFF
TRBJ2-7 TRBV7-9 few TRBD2 TGTGCCAGCAGCCCCCGGGGGGGAGGCGGAGAGCAGTACTTC CASSPRGGGGEQYF
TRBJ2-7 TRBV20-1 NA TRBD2 TGCAGTGCACAGAGAGTAGCGGGAGGCAGGTACGAGCAGTACTTC CSAQRVAGGRYEQYF
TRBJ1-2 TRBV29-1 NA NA TGCAGCGTTGAAGACCATGGCTACACCTTC CSVEDHGYTF
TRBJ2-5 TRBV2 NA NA TGTGCCAGCGAGGGATACCGACTTTCCTGGGAGACCCAGTACTTC CASEGYRLSWETQYF
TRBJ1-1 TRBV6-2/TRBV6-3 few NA TGTGCCAGCACCAGCCGGGGGGGCGGCACTGAAGCTTTCTTT CASTSRGGGTEAFF
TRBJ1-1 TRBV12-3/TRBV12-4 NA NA TGTGCCAGCAGTTTAGGGACGGTGAACACTGAAGCTTTCTTT CASSLGTVNTEAFF
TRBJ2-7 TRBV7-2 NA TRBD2 TGTGCCAGCAGCCACCTCCCGGGACTAGATTACGAGCAGTACTTC CASSHLPGLDYEQYF
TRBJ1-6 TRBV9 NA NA TGTGCCAGCAGCGCAGTCCCCTACCGGTCACCCCTCCACTTT CASSAVPYRSPLHF
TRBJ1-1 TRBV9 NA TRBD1 TGTGCCAGCACCCGGGACAGTCGGAACACTGAAGCTTTCTTT CASTRDSRNTEAFF
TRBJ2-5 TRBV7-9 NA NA TGTGCCAGCAGCTTAGGCCCGCAGGGCCAAGAGACCCAGTACTTC CASSLGPQGQETQYF
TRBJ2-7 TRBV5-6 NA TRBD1 TGTGCCAGCAGCACTACCGGGACAGCCACCTACGAGCAGTACTTC CASSTTGTATYEQYF
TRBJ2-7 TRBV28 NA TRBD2 TGTGCCAGCAGTTTATTTACTAGCGGGAGAGGTTACGAGCAGTACTTC CASSLFTSGRGYEQYF
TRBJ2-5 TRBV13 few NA TGTGCCAGCAGCTTAGGGGATTTTGAGACCCAGTACTTC CASSLGDFETQYF
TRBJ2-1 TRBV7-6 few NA TGTGCCAGCAGCCCCCCGGAGAAAAATGAGCAGTTCTTC CASSPPEKNEQFF
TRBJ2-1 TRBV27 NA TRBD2 TGTGCCAGCAGACGGGGGGGCGGCTACAATGAGCAGTTCTTC CASRRGGGYNEQFF
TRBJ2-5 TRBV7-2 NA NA TGTGCCAGCAGCTTAGCGGGGGGCCACCTATACCAAGAGACCCAGTACTTC CASSLAGGHLYQETQYF
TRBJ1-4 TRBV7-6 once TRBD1 TGTGCCAGCAGCTTATACCCTACAGGGGGCGAAGAAAAACTGTTTTTT CASSLYPTGGEEKLFF
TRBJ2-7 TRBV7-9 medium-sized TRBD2 TGTGCCAGCAGCTTACGGGACTACCACTACGAGCAGTACTTC CASSLRDYHYEQYF
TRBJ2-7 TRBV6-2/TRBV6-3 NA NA TGTGCCAGCAGTCTTCAGACGCGCTACGAGCAGTACTTC CASSLQTRYEQYF
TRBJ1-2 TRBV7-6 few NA TGTGCCAGCAGCCATTCCCCGGGACTCCAGTCTGAAGGCTACACCTTC CASSHSPGLQSEGYTF
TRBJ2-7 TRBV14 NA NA TGTGCCAGCAGCCAAGACCTTAGGAGCTCCTACGAGCAGTACTTC CASSQDLRSSYEQYF
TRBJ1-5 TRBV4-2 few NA TGTGCCAGCAGCCAAAGTCAGGACAGAGGATTGAATCAGCCCCAGCATTTT CASSQSQDRGLNQPQHF
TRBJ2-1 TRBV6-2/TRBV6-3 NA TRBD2 TGTGCCAGCAGTTTCGAGCGGGAGTGGAATGAGCAGTTCTTC CASSFEREWNEQFF
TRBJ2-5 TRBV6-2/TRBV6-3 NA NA TGTGCCAGCACCAAAGAGGAGACCCAGTACTTC CASTKEETQYF
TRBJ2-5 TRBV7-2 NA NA TGTGCCAGCAGTGTGGGGGGAGAGACCCAGTACTTC CASSVGGETQYF
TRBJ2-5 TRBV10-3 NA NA TGTGCCATCAGTTCCCCCGGGAACCAAGAGACCCAGTACTTC CAISSPGNQETQYF